A selection of T cell receptor beta chains follows, all from one sample in a study of human T cells and chemical hapten exposure. Each CDR3 protein is one row after TCRdb ran MiXCR on the RACE reads. This table has some 300,000 distinct CDR3 sequences, over 5% appearing once. The sample in question was whole blood, obtained in connection with sensitization to the hapten diphenylcyclopropenone (DPC). These receptors came from a woman between 18 and 30 years old with alopecia areata. Some clones in this sample may be carry-over from other donors' samples. Both conserved end residues are part of each CDR3. The order of the fields is D gene, V gene, clone size, J gene, CDR3 length, CDR3 protein, CDR3 DNA. The D gene is left open where the match is weak. Some rows mark clone size as missing; the rest say once, few, many or name a class of expanded clone.

TRBD2	TRBV12-3/TRBV12-4	few	TRBJ2-2	17	CASSLGTSGGVSGELFF	TGTGCCAGCAGTTTAGGGACTAGCGGGGGAGTATCCGGGGAGCTGTTTTTT
TRBD1	TRBV6-5	NA	TRBJ2-6	19	CASSSLGQGMGPGANVLTF	TGTGCCAGCAGTTCCCTCGGACAGGGGATGGGGCCTGGGGCCAACGTCCTGACTTTC
NA	TRBV20-1	many	TRBJ1-2	14	CSAPPGDSNYGYTF	TGCAGTGCTCCCCCAGGGGACTCCAACTATGGCTACACCTTC
NA	TRBV6-1	few	TRBJ2-6	16	CASTTEGRSGANVLTF	TGTGCCAGCACCACGGAGGGTAGAAGTGGGGCCAACGTCCTGACTTTC
NA	TRBV5-1	few	TRBJ1-2	15	CASSLPEQVSDGYTF	TGCGCCAGCAGCCTCCCCGAACAGGTCTCGGACGGCTACACCTTC
NA	TRBV5-6	NA	TRBJ2-4	11	CASSSTGIQYF	TGTGCCAGCAGCTCCACAGGCATTCAGTACTTC
NA	TRBV6-2/TRBV6-3	few	TRBJ2-6	16	CASSRTGFSGANVLTF	TGTGCCAGCAGTAGAACAGGGTTCTCTGGGGCCAACGTCCTGACTTTC
TRBD2	TRBV3-1	few	TRBJ2-2	16	CASSPSGTSGTGELFF	TGTGCCAGCAGCCCATCCGGGACTAGCGGCACCGGGGAGCTGTTTTTT
NA	TRBV4-1	many	TRBJ1-3	15	CASSQPRSQGNTIYF	TGCGCCAGCAGCCAACCAAGGTCTCAAGGAAACACCATATATTTT
TRBD1	TRBV5-4	NA	TRBJ1-2	14	CASSSRQGVDGYTF	TGTGCCAGCAGCTCTCGACAGGGAGTGGATGGCTACACCTTC
NA	TRBV14	many	TRBJ1-6	18	CASSQDWTASSYNSPLHF	TGTGCCAGCAGCCAGGATTGGACAGCGAGCTCCTATAATTCACCCCTCCACTTT
TRBD1	TRBV5-1	few	TRBJ2-3	16	CASSRQGAAEADTQYF	TGCGCCAGCAGCCGACAGGGGGCCGCCGAGGCTGATACGCAGTATTTT
NA	TRBV6-9	many	TRBJ1-5	15	CASKGDARVNQPQHF	TGTGCCAGCAAGGGAGACGCCAGAGTGAATCAGCCCCAGCATTTT
NA	TRBV20-1	few	TRBJ1-4	14	CSARDLDLNEKLFF	TGCAGTGCTAGAGATCTGGACTTGAATGAAAAACTGTTTTTT
TRBD1	TRBV29-1	NA	TRBJ1-1	13	CSVAGQGMTEAFF	TGCAGCGTTGCCGGACAGGGAATGACTGAAGCTTTCTTT
NA	TRBV6-1	few	TRBJ2-1	11	CASNLRQEQFF	TGTGCCAGCAACTTAAGACAAGAGCAGTTCTTC
NA	TRBV5-4	few	TRBJ1-2	14	CASSVDKGSYGYTF	TGTGCCAGCAGCGTGGACAAAGGGAGTTATGGCTACACCTTC
NA	TRBV12-3/TRBV12-4	many	TRBJ1-6	16	CASTMGASSYNSPLHF	TGTGCCAGCACTATGGGAGCCAGCTCCTATAATTCACCCCTCCACTTT
TRBD2	TRBV15	many	TRBJ2-5	18	CATSRGTHSGGAEETQYF	TGTGCCACCAGCAGGGGAACCCATAGCGGGGGGGCCGAAGAGACCCAGTACTTC
NA	TRBV6-6	many	TRBJ1-6	15	CASSPQTGYNSPLHF	TGTGCCAGCAGCCCCCAGACAGGTTATAATTCACCCCTCCACTTT
NA	TRBV7-9	many	TRBJ1-5	13	CASSFEPTQPQHF	TGTGCCAGCAGCTTCGAACCGACTCAGCCCCAGCATTTT
TRBD2	TRBV7-2	many	TRBJ2-1	13	CASRGGGYNEQFF	TGTGCCAGCAGAGGCGGGGGGTACAATGAGCAGTTCTTC
NA	TRBV29-1	many	TRBJ2-7	13	CSARTLSSYEQYF	TGCAGCGCCCGGACTCTGAGCTCCTACGAGCAGTACTTC
TRBD1	TRBV20-1	few	TRBJ1-5	17	CSASRNRGQWSNQPQHF	TGCAGTGCTAGCCGGAACAGGGGGCAGTGGAGCAATCAGCCCCAGCATTTT
NA	TRBV7-9	NA	TRBJ2-3	15	CASSGTGYSTDTQYF	TGTGCCAGCAGCGGTACAGGGTACAGCACAGATACGCAGTATTTT
NA	TRBV28	many	TRBJ1-2	13	CASSLTADYGYTF	TGTGCCAGCAGTTTGACCGCCGACTATGGCTACACCTTC
TRBD1	TRBV5-1	many	TRBJ1-6	15	CASSTAGQENSPLHF	TGCGCCAGCAGCACCGCCGGACAGGAGAATTCACCCCTCCACTTT
NA	TRBV4-2	many	TRBJ1-5	16	CASSQALTVPNQPQHF	TGTGCCAGCAGCCAAGCTTTAACAGTACCTAATCAGCCCCAGCATTTT
TRBD1	TRBV28	NA	TRBJ2-7	13	CASTLDRAYEQYF	TGTGCCAGCACCCTCGACAGGGCCTACGAGCAGTACTTC
NA	TRBV6-2/TRBV6-3	many	TRBJ2-1	11	CASSSGAREFF	TGTGCCAGCAGTTCTGGAGCAAGGGAGTTCTTC
NA	TRBV29-1	few	TRBJ2-3	13	CSVLLLTTDTQYF	TGCAGCGTTTTATTACTTACCACAGATACGCAGTATTTT
TRBD2	TRBV20-1	few	TRBJ2-2	17	CSAIPASGGWNTGELFF	TGCAGTGCCATACCCGCTAGCGGGGGCTGGAACACCGGGGAGCTGTTTTTT
NA	TRBV24-1	NA	TRBJ2-3	13	CATSEAGTDTQYF	TGTGCCACCAGTGAGGCCGGCACAGATACGCAGTATTTT
TRBD2	TRBV6-2/TRBV6-3	many	TRBJ2-1	15	CASSSLAGGLGEQFF	TGTGCCAGCAGTAGCCTAGCGGGGGGGCTCGGTGAGCAGTTCTTC
TRBD2	TRBV20-1	few	TRBJ2-3	18	CSATPTSGGLFYTDTQYF	TGCAGTGCTACACCAACTAGCGGGGGACTCTTCTACACAGATACGCAGTATTTT
TRBD1	TRBV25-1	NA	TRBJ1-4	16	CASSDYRGLSNEKLFF	TGTGCCAGCAGTGACTACAGGGGCCTATCTAATGAAAAACTGTTTTTT
NA	TRBV5-6	many	TRBJ1-2	16	CASSAGTTSLKYGYTF	TGTGCCAGCAGCGCCGGGACCACCTCACTAAAATACGGCTACACCTTC
NA	TRBV28	many	TRBJ1-2	12	CASRSGTPGYTF	TGTGCCAGCAGGTCCGGGACGCCTGGCTACACCTTC
NA	TRBV28	NA	TRBJ1-1	13	CASSLRMGTEAFF	TGTGCCAGCAGTCTCCGAATGGGAACTGAAGCTTTCTTT
NA	TRBV4-3	many	TRBJ2-6	18	CASSQAGGRSSGANVLTF	TGCGCCAGCAGCCAAGCCGGGGGCAGGAGCTCTGGGGCCAACGTCCTGACTTTC
TRBD1	TRBV20-1	many	TRBJ1-5	14	CSAIQGASNQPQHF	TGCAGTGCTATACAGGGGGCTAGCAATCAGCCCCAGCATTTT
TRBD1	TRBV5-5	few	TRBJ1-6	16	CASSLRTGRDNSPLHF	TGTGCCAGCAGCTTACGGACAGGGAGGGATAATTCACCCCTCCACTTT
NA	TRBV7-8	few	TRBJ1-6	16	CASSLAASRSGSPLHF	TGTGCCAGCAGCTTAGCGGCCTCCCGCTCCGGGTCACCCCTCCACTTT
TRBD1	TRBV28	few	TRBJ2-7	15	CASSPWDSGPYEQYF	TGTGCCAGCAGTCCGTGGGACAGCGGCCCCTACGAGCAGTACTTC
NA	TRBV7-2	many	TRBJ2-5	14	CASSKAELQETQYF	TGTGCCAGCAGCAAAGCAGAACTCCAAGAGACCCAGTACTTC
NA	TRBV4-2	few	TRBJ2-3	17	CASSQEYRGGATNTQYF	TGTGCCAGCAGCCAAGAGTATAGGGGGGGGGCCACTAATACGCAGTATTTT
TRBD2	TRBV7-2	NA	TRBJ2-5	16	CASSSGLAGIQETQYF	TGTGCCAGCAGCTCTGGACTAGCGGGGATTCAAGAGACCCAGTACTTC
NA	TRBV12-3/TRBV12-4	many	TRBJ1-4	15	CASSPGHPPGEKLFF	TGTGCCAGCAGTCCAGGACACCCACCAGGTGAAAAACTGTTTTTT
NA	TRBV20-1	many	TRBJ1-3	12	CSARQGQDTIYF	TGCAGTGCCCGGCAGGGCCAGGACACCATATATTTT
TRBD1	TRBV6-5	NA	TRBJ2-1	14	CASGRTGAYNEQFF	TGTGCCAGCGGCCGGACAGGGGCTTACAATGAGCAGTTCTTC